These T cell receptor beta chains were read from a single sample in a study of blood T cell repertoires in COVID-19. Sequenced by immunoSEQ multiplex PCR; TCRdb stores in-frame clones only, minus some. The repertoire holds 29,000 or so clones, with roughly 80% as singletons. Sequenced sample: peripheral blood. All receptors derive from a man aged 80 or over with active COVID-19. Each CDR3 is given with its conserved first and last residue. The D gene is left open where the match is weak. For some rows the clone size is stated as once, few or many, or as a class when expanded; others skip it.

d_call j_call v_call clone_size cdr3_aa cdr3_nt
TRBD1 TRBJ1-1 TRBV6-1 once CASSDDRGNTEAFF TGTGCCAGCAGTGACGACAGGGGGAACACTGAAGCTTTCTTT
- TRBJ2-1 TRBV24-1 - CATSALDGVSYREQFF TGTGCCACCAGTGCCCTGGACGGGGTCTCGTACCGTGAGCAGTTCTTC
TRBD2 TRBJ2-1 TRBV5-4 - CASSPGTSGVSGDEQFF TGTGCCAGCAGCCCCGGGACTAGCGGGGTTTCCGGCGATGAGCAGTTCTTC
- TRBJ2-5 TRBV6-6 - CASRSQGRETQYF TGTGCCAGCAGGTCTCAGGGAAGGGAGACCCAGTACTTC
- TRBJ1-1 TRBV12-3/TRBV12-4 - CASSLGGNAEAFF TGTGCCAGCAGTTTAGGCGGGAACGCTGAAGCTTTCTTT
- TRBJ1-2 TRBV12-3/TRBV12-4 - CASSGSGLDGYTF TGTGCCAGCAGCGGGTCGGGGTTGGATGGCTACACCTTC
- TRBJ2-5 TRBV19 - CASSILAREETQYF TGTGCCAGTAGTATACTAGCGAGGGAAGAGACCCAGTACTTC
TRBD2 TRBJ2-7 TRBV11-3 - CASSPGLGASYEQYF TGTGCCAGCAGCCCAGGACTAGGGGCTTCCTACGAGCAGTACTTC
- TRBJ2-7 TRBV29-1 - CSVEDQGSEQYF TGCAGCGTTGAAGATCAAGGGAGCGAGCAGTACTTC
- TRBJ1-1 TRBV15 - CATSRDPSGRGEAFF TGTGCCACCAGCAGAGATCCTTCAGGAAGGGGTGAAGCTTTCTTT
- TRBJ1-4 TRBV6-1 - CASSERSQGTNEKLFF TGTGCCAGCAGTGAAAGGAGCCAGGGAACTAATGAAAAACTGTTTTTT
TRBD1 TRBJ1-1 TRBV11-2 - CASSLRTGGSVNTEAFF TGTGCCAGCAGCTTGAGAACAGGGGGCAGCGTGAACACTGAAGCTTTCTTT
TRBD2 TRBJ2-5 TRBV3-1/TRBV3-2 - CASSYTSGKETQYF TGTGCCAGCAGCTACACTAGCGGCAAAGAGACCCAGTACTTC
TRBD2 TRBJ2-5 TRBV9 - CASSVSGGAVETQYF TGTGCCAGCAGCGTAAGCGGGGGGGCGGTCGAGACCCAGTACTTC
TRBD2 TRBJ2-3 TRBV12-5 once CASGLVVTSGSADTQYF TGTGCTAGTGGTTTGGTAGTGACTAGCGGATCGGCAGATACGCAGTATTTT
TRBD2 TRBJ2-1 TRBV7-2 - CASSLEAGGNNEQFF TGTGCCAGCAGCTTAGAGGCGGGGGGGAACAATGAGCAGTTCTTC
- TRBJ2-7 TRBV21-1 - CASKIRVRDRSYEQYF TGTGCCAGCAAGATTCGAGTTCGGGACAGGTCCTACGAGCAGTACTTC
- TRBJ1-2 TRBV28 few CASSSTAPSNYGYTF TGTGCCAGCAGCTCGACAGCCCCCTCTAACTATGGCTACACCTTC
TRBD1 TRBJ2-7 TRBV29-1 few CSVKGGRSWEQYF TGCAGCGTTAAAGGGGGCCGCTCCTGGGAGCAGTACTTC
- TRBJ2-6 TRBV7-9 - CASSLQSGANVLTF TGTGCCAGCAGCTTACAGTCTGGGGCCAACGTCCTGACTTTC
TRBD1 TRBJ1-2 TRBV15 once CATSNRDRGLHGYTF TGTGCCACCAGCAACCGGGACAGGGGGCTCCATGGCTACACCTTC
- TRBJ1-4 TRBV27 - CASSQGTGLMRKLFF TGTGCCAGCAGCCAAGGGACGGGACTAATGAGGAAACTGTTTTTT
TRBD1 TRBJ2-7 TRBV28 - CASRGTGYSSEQYF TGTGCCAGCAGAGGGACAGGGTATTCCTCCGAGCAGTACTTC
TRBD2 TRBJ2-1 TRBV4-2 - CASSQESGGSYNEQFF TGTGCCAGCAGCCAAGAGTCGGGGGGTTCCTACAATGAGCAGTTCTTC
TRBD1 TRBJ1-2 TRBV4-2 - CASSLDRRNYGYTF TGTGCCAGCAGCCTGGACAGGAGAAACTATGGCTACACCTTC
- TRBJ1-5 TRBV9 few CASSPGGGWVDQPQHF TGTGCCAGCAGCCCCGGAGGAGGATGGGTAGATCAGCCCCAGCATTTT
- TRBJ2-7 TRBV7-9 - CASSRVGETSFKQYF TGTGCCAGCAGCAGAGTCGGGGAAACATCTTTCAAGCAGTACTTC
- TRBJ2-5 TRBV5-1 - CASSLGQSEETQYF TGCGCCAGCAGCTTGGGACAGTCCGAAGAGACCCAGTACTTC
- TRBJ2-7 TRBV5-1 - CASSSGQYGASYEQYF TGCGCCAGCAGTTCCGGTCAGTATGGGGCCAGCTACGAGCAGTACTTC
- TRBJ1-2 TRBV5-1 once CASSQGGSNYGYTF TGCGCCAGCAGCCAAGGGGGAAGCAACTATGGCTACACCTTC
TRBD1 TRBJ1-2 TRBV9 - CASSAGGQFNYGYTF TGTGCCAGCAGCGCCGGGGGACAGTTCAACTATGGCTACACCTTC
TRBD2 TRBJ2-3 TRBV19 - CASSPRLAGTITSTDTQYF TGTGCCAGTAGTCCCCGTCTAGCGGGGACGATAACTAGCACAGATACGCAGTATTTT
TRBD1 TRBJ2-7 TRBV11-3 once CASSPGQGKYEQYF TGTGCCAGCAGCCCGGGACAGGGTAAATACGAGCAGTACTTC
TRBD1 TRBJ1-3 TRBV18 - CASSPSGGRSGNTIYF TGTGCCAGCTCACCTTCAGGGGGCCGCTCTGGAAACACCATATATTTT
- TRBJ2-3 TRBV4-1 - CASSRVRGSADTQYF TGCGCCAGCAGCCGAGTTCGGGGGTCAGCCGATACGCAGTATTTT
- TRBJ1-1 TRBV3-1/TRBV3-2 once CASSQLLSRNTEAFF TGTGCCAGCAGCCAACTCCTAAGCCGGAACACTGAAGCTTTCTTT
- TRBJ1-5 TRBV6-5 - CASRRQPSNQPQHF TGTGCCAGCCGGAGGCAACCGAGCAATCAGCCCCAGCATTTT
- TRBJ1-2 TRBV5-1 few CASSLDVRGSRGYTF TGCGCCAGCAGCTTGGATGTCAGGGGATCAAGAGGCTACACCTTC
TRBD2 TRBJ2-3 TRBV30 - CAWSALAVPTDTQYF TGTGCCTGGAGCGCCCTAGCGGTACCCACAGATACGCAGTATTTT
- TRBJ1-2 TRBV30 - CAFPRGYGYTF TGTGCCTTCCCACGCGGCTATGGCTACACCTTC
TRBD1 TRBJ1-2 TRBV7-9 - CASRPLEGAPYGYTF TGTGCCAGCAGGCCCTTGGAGGGGGCCCCTTATGGCTACACCTTC
TRBD2 TRBJ2-5 TRBV6-5 - CASSLTSDQETQYF TGTGCCAGCAGTCTGACTAGCGACCAAGAGACCCAGTACTTC
- TRBJ1-2 TRBV14 few CASSPTGRGTYGYTF TGTGCCAGCAGCCCAACAGGGAGGGGAACCTATGGCTACACCTTC
TRBD1 TRBJ1-1 TRBV2 few CASRPSRTGGSGTEAFF TGTGCCAGCAGGCCCTCCCGGACAGGGGGCTCCGGCACTGAAGCTTTCTTT
TRBD1 TRBJ1-5 TRBV9 - CASSVGTGESNQPQHF TGTGCCAGCAGCGTAGGGACAGGGGAGAGCAATCAGCCCCAGCATTTT
TRBD1 TRBJ2-1 TRBV5-1 - CASSLIDRGLYNEQFF TGCGCCAGCAGCTTGATCGACAGGGGCCTTTACAATGAGCAGTTCTTC
- TRBJ1-4 TRBV2 - CASSGGGGEKLFF TGTGCCAGCAGTGGGGGTGGAGGGGAAAAACTGTTTTTT
TRBD2 TRBJ2-5 TRBV4-1 - CASSQGLAGQETQYF TGCGCCAGCAGCCAAGGACTAGCGGGACAAGAGACCCAGTACTTC
- TRBJ2-2 TRBV9 - CASRISTGELFF TGTGCCTCTAGAATTAGTACCGGGGAGCTGTTTTTT
TRBD2 TRBJ2-6 TRBV30 - CAWSLTSGVSGANVLTF TGTGCCTGGAGTTTGACTAGCGGGGTATCTGGGGCCAACGTCCTGACTTTC
- TRBJ2-7 TRBV5-1 - CASRLGGNSYEQYF TGCGCCAGCAGATTGGGCGGAAACTCCTACGAGCAGTACTTC